These 23 T cell receptor beta chains share one sample of origin, sequenced in a study of blood T cell repertoires in COVID-19. Sequencing was performed with immunoSEQ multiplex PCR; in TCRdb, only in-frame clones are kept and a portion is missing. The sample carries 500,000 to 600,000 clones, approximately 88% recorded once. The sequenced sample was peripheral blood. The source of these receptors is a woman between 50 and 59 years old with COVID-19, enrolled during active disease.

The chain links TRBV4-1 to TRBJ1-2; no clear D gene. The CDR3 contains 15 residues. Per the germline V gene, CDR1 is MGHRA and CDR2 is YSYEKL. The ends were cut back, 0 bases at V and 2 bases at J, with 10 bases in the middle. The CDR3 loop is CASSQEEATNYGYTF. The CDR3 DNA is TGCGCCAGCAGCCAAGAGGAGGCTACGAACTATGGCTACACCTTC.

The rearrangement links TRBV19 to TRBJ2-3; the D is unclear. This CDR3 is built from 13 residues. V lost 3 bases, J lost 4 bases, and 8 bases lay in between. Per germline, CDR1 LNHDA and CDR2 SQIVND (reference sequence). The CDR3 loop is CASSISLADTQYF. In DNA form, the CDR3 reads TGTGCCAGTAGTATCAGCCTAGCAGATACGCAGTATTTT.

The chain links TRBV6-1 to TRBJ1-1; 7 bases line up with TRBD1. In germline, CDR1 is MNHNS, CDR2 SASEGT. Losses at the gene ends were 3 bases for V and 0 bases for J; bases not matched to a gene: 7. This CDR3 is 16 amino acids long. This CDR3 is CASSDPGQVLNTEAFF. Written as DNA, the CDR3 is TGTGCCAGCAGTGACCCCGGACAGGTTTTGAACACTGAAGCTTTCTTT.

The gene calls are TRBV18 and TRBJ1-2; maybe TRBD1 (5 bases). This CDR3 contains 17 residues. V was clipped by 1 base and J by 7 bases, with 22 bases between them. Per the germline V gene, CDR1 is KGHSH and CDR2 is LQKENI. The CDR3 here is CASSPLTNVGPESGYTF. As DNA, the CDR3 is TGTGCCAGCTCACCACTTACGAATGTGGGGCCCGAATCTGGCTACACCTTC.

This clone was detected once. The J gene is TRBJ2-2, the V gene TRBV3-1 (or the pseudogene TRBV3-2), with a possible D match to TRBD2 (6 bases). CDR1 and CDR2 (germline): LGHDT, YNNKEL (reference sequence). The CDR3 is 19 residues long. The V end was cut by 4 bases, the J end by 2 bases, with 23 bases between. The CDR3 sequence: CASSPGRSFPLGNTGELFF. CDR3 coding DNA: TGTGCCAGCAGCCCGGGGAGGAGCTTTCCCCTAGGAAACACCGGGGAGCTGTTTTTT.

The chain links TRBV28 to TRBJ1-4; 8 bases line up with TRBD1. The junction had 9 bases not matched to a gene; V was cut back by 5 bases and J by 7 bases. The CDR3 sequence is 15 residues long. In germline, CDR1 is MDHEN, CDR2 SYDVKM. The CDR3 loop reads CASSLGTGQSEKLFF. The CDR3 DNA reads as TGTGCCAGCAGTCTAGGGACAGGACAAAGTGAAAAACTGTTTTTT.

J is TRBJ1-5 and V is TRBV19, with D possibly TRBD1 on 6 matching bases. CDR1 is LNHDA and CDR2 is SQIVND in the germline V gene (reference sequence). The CDR3 sequence is 12 residues long. V was cut by 9 bases and J by 4 bases, with 10 bases left in between. CDR3 loop: CASKGGNQPQHF. The CDR3 DNA reads TGTGCCAGCAAGGGGGGGAATCAGCCCCAGCATTTT.

This clone was recorded only once. The chain has TRBV15 and TRBJ1-4; D gene unclear. Germline loops: CDR1 LNHNV, CDR2 YYDKDF (reference sequence). This CDR3 has 13 amino acids. Deletions cut 0 bases from V and 7 bases from J, with 6 bases between. The CDR3 loop is CATSRDPGEKLFF. In DNA form, the CDR3 reads TGTGCCACCAGCAGAGACCCGGGTGAAAAACTGTTTTTT.

The chain has TRBV27 and TRBJ1-1; D is perhaps TRBD1 (5 bases). From germline, CDR1 is MNHEY and CDR2 SMNVEV (reference sequence). The V gene lost 8 bases and the J gene lost 0 bases, with 16 bases spanning the gap. This CDR3 spans 15 amino acids. The CDR3 nucleotides read TGTGCCAGCCGAGCCCGACAGCTCATGAACACTGAAGCTTTCTTT. It specifies CASRARQLMNTEAFF.

This chain connects TRBV7-9 to TRBJ1-4, with 8 bases matching TRBD1. The trim removed 1 base at V and 5 bases at J, leaving 0 bases unmatched. Germline CDR1 is SEHNR and CDR2 is FQNEAQ (reference sequence). The CDR3 is made up of 14 amino acids. The CDR3 bases are TGTGCCAGCAGCTTAGGGACAGGGAATGAAAAACTGTTTTTT. Translation gives CASSLGTGNEKLFF.

The rearrangement uses TRBV25-1 and TRBJ1-2; D uncertain. Germline V gene lookup returns CDR1 MGHDK and CDR2 SYGVNS. The V and J ends lost 4 bases and 5 bases respectively, with 5 bases between them. The CDR3 loop spans 11 amino acids. The CDR3 bases are TGTGCCAGCAGTGGCCTATATGGCTACACCTTC. Its protein is CASSGLYGYTF.

V and J are TRBV7-9 and TRBJ1-2; tentative D call: TRBD1 (6 bases). Germline values: CDR1 SEHNR, CDR2 FQNEAQ (reference sequence). Trimming removed 4 bases at V and 1 base at J, with 7 bases between. The CDR3 sequence is 13 residues long. This chain's CDR3 is CASSSGDNYGYTF. As DNA, the CDR3 is TGTGCCAGCAGCTCAGGGGATAACTATGGCTACACCTTC.

The chain is built from TRBV12-3 or TRBV12-4 and TRBJ2-7, with 7 bases aligning to TRBD1. The CDR3 sequence is 13 residues long. The trim removed 6 bases at V and 8 bases at J, leaving 10 bases unmatched. Here the CDR3 reads CASSLRVQGKQYF. CDR3 DNA: TGTGCCAGCAGCTTAAGGGTACAGGGGAAGCAGTACTTC.

This chain connects TRBV5-1 to TRBJ2-5; 7 bases align to TRBD2. V lost 2 bases and J lost 4; bases outside the gene matches: 8. This CDR3 comprises 15 residues. Germline-derived CDR1 and CDR2 are SGHRS and YFSETQ. The CDR3 loop is CASSFDRLASETQYF. CDR3 DNA: TGCGCCAGCAGCTTCGACCGACTAGCCTCAGAGACCCAGTACTTC.

The chain has TRBV12-3 or TRBV12-4 and TRBJ1-1; D call uncertain. This CDR3 contains 13 residues. Trimming took 6 bases from V and 0 from J, leaving 8 bases between them. CDR3 in DNA: TGTGCCAGCAGCCCTAGTTTGAACACTGAAGCTTTCTTT. Its translation: CASSPSLNTEAFF.

This chain links TRBV10-2 with TRBJ1-5; maybe TRBD1 (5 bases). With 11 bases removed from V and 1 base from J, the gap between germline ends came to 12 bases. The CDR3 has 13 amino acids. CDR1 is WSHSY, CDR2 SAAADI, per germline. CDR3 amino acids: CAGAGHSNQPQHF. CDR3 DNA sequence: TGCGCCGGCGCAGGGCACAGCAATCAGCCCCAGCATTTT.

V gene TRBV10-2 combines with J gene TRBJ2-7; D is unresolved. Germline values: CDR1 WSHSY, CDR2 SAAADI. Trimming cost V 3 bases and J 5 bases, with 14 bases left between them. The CDR3 runs to 14 residues. The CDR3 reads CASSDLVLAHEQYF. The DNA for the CDR3 is TGCGCCAGCAGTGACCTTGTATTGGCTCACGAGCAGTACTTC.

This clone came up once. The chain uses TRBV7-2 and TRBJ2-3, with D perhaps TRBD1 (5 bases). The germline CDR1 and CDR2 sequences are SGHTA and FQGNSA. The CDR3 spans 15 residues. V dropped 1 base and J dropped 2 bases, with 10 bases sitting between them. CDR3: CASSLVRRATDTQYF. In DNA form, the CDR3 reads TGTGCCAGCAGCTTAGTGCGCAGGGCCACAGATACGCAGTATTTT.

The chain carries TRBV7-5 and TRBJ1-2. TRBV7-5 is deemed a pseudogene. CDR3 length equals 14 residues. In nucleotides, the CDR3 is TGTGCCAGAAGCTTCCAGAGGGGAGGCTATGGCTACACCTTC. Amino acids: CARSFQRGGYGYTF.

The rearrangement uses TRBV28 and TRBJ1-2; D is ambiguous. CDR1 is MDHEN and CDR2 is SYDVKM in the germline V gene. This CDR3 region has 11 residues. Trimming cost V 4 bases and J 4 bases, with 4 bases left between them. For the CDR3, the DNA is TGTGCCAGCAGTTCTCTCTATGGCTACACCTTC. Its translation: CASSSLYGYTF.

The rearrangement uses TRBV2 and TRBJ1-1; D gene uncertain. Trimming removed 3 bases at V and 2 bases at J, with 13 bases between. The CDR3 contains 15 residues. Germline loops: CDR1 SNHLY, CDR2 FYNNEI. CDR3: CASSEVFPLNTEAFF. For the CDR3, the DNA is TGTGCCAGCAGTGAGGTTTTCCCTCTAAACACTGAAGCTTTCTTT. Filled out from reference TRBV2 and TRBJ1-1, the complete variable domain reads EPEVTQTPSHQVTQMGQEVILRCVPISNHLYFYWYRQILGQKVEFLVSFYNNEISEKSEIFDDQFSVERPDGSNFTLKIRSTKLEDSAMYFCASSEVFPLNTEAFFGQGTRLTVV.

The genes are TRBV3-1 (or the pseudogene TRBV3-2) and TRBJ1-5, with D tentatively TRBD1 (5 bases). CDR3 length: 14 residues. V dropped 1 base and J dropped 6 bases, with 10 bases sitting between them. Per germline, CDR1 LGHDT and CDR2 YNNKEL (reference sequence). The CDR3 DNA is TGTGCCAGCAGCCAAGTAGGGGTCGGTCAGCCCCAGCATTTT. Encoded protein: CASSQVGVGQPQHF.

The chain couples TRBV7-9 to TRBJ2-1, with unresolved D. The germline gives CDR1 SEHNR, CDR2 FQNEAQ (reference sequence). Trimming pared 8 bases from V and 4 bases from J, leaving 15 bases between. The CDR3 is 14 residues long. The CDR3 nucleotides are TGTGCCAGCGGCCCCGTGGGCACATACAATGAGCAGTTCTTC. Its protein product is CASGPVGTYNEQFF. The entire variable domain, with the rest obtained from reference TRBV7-9 and TRBJ2-1, is as follows: DTGVSQNPRHKITKRGQNVTFRCDPISEHNRLYWYRQTLGQGPEFLTYFQNEAQLEKSRLLSDRFSAERPKGSFSTLEIQRTEQGDSAMYLCASGPVGTYNEQFFGPGTRLTVL.